One and the same sample provided the 30 T cell receptor beta chains below, sequenced in a study of CD8 T cells in Susac syndrome. After extraction with the RNeasy kit, about 0.5 to 1 ug of the RNA was reverse transcribed using random hexamers. A single record per CDR3 protein comes from TCRdb applying MiXCR to the immunoSEQ multiplex PCR reads. The repertoire has roughly 200,000 distinct CDR3 sequences, about 94% of them found once; the top ten carry 0.085% to 0.1%. The specimen was CD4+ T cells from PBMCs. These receptors came from a human donor with Susac syndrome.

This clonotype was found a few times. V and J are TRBV12-3 or TRBV12-4 and TRBJ1-5; TRBD1 might be the D (6 bases). The CDR3 runs 13 residues. V shed 3 bases and J shed 4 bases, with 7 bases lying between them. The CDR3: CASSFTGNQPQHF. CDR3 bases: TGTGCCAGCAGTTTTACAGGGAATCAGCCCCAGCATTTT.

The genes are TRBV5-1 and TRBJ2-1, with a tentative D call TRBD1 (7 bases). V was shortened by 4 bases and J by 7 bases, with 15 bases between the two germline ends. CDR1 is SGHRS, CDR2 YFSETQ, per germline. The CDR3 loop spans 14 amino acids. The CDR3 coding sequence is TGCGCCAGCAGCCTACTGACAGGGACTAATGAGCAGTTCTTC. Its protein product is CASSLLTGTNEQFF.

This clonotype is a singleton in its sample. The chain has TRBV6-4 and TRBJ2-3; D remains unclear. Germline V gene sequence: CDR1 MRHNA, CDR2 SNTAGT. V was cut by 1 base and J by 5 bases, with 4 bases left in between. The CDR3 contains 12 residues. CDR3 region: CASSDLEDTQYF. For the CDR3, the DNA is TGTGCCAGCAGTGACTTGGAAGATACGCAGTATTTT.

J is TRBJ1-1 and V is TRBV28; possibly TRBD1 for D (5 bases). V was pared by 10 bases and J by 3 bases, with 18 bases between. This CDR3 has 14 amino acids. CDR1 and CDR2 from the germline V gene are MDHEN and SYDVKM. CDR3 DNA sequence: TGTGCCATCTACGGCGGGGGTCGGGACACTGAAGCTTTCTTT. Translated, it gives CAIYGGGRDTEAFF.

V usage is TRBV4-2 and J usage is TRBJ2-3; 10 nucleotides agree with TRBD2. This CDR3 comprises 17 residues. Trimming at V came to 5 bases and at J to 2 bases, leaving 10 bases not matched to a gene. Germline V gives CDR1 LGHNA, CDR2 YNFKEQ. DNA of the CDR3: TGTGCCAGCAGCTCATGGACTAGCGGAGACGACACAGATACGCAGTATTTT. Amino acids: CASSSWTSGDDTDTQYF.

The chain links TRBV5-1 to TRBJ1-2; tentative D call: TRBD1 (6 bases). Germline V gene data show CDR1 as SGHRS and CDR2 as YFSETQ. The CDR3 extends over 15 amino acids. V dropped 3 bases and J dropped 8 bases, with 20 bases sitting between them. The chain's CDR3 is CASSSSGTKSFGYTF. CDR3 DNA sequence: TGCGCCAGCAGCTCCTCCGGGACAAAGTCCTTCGGCTACACCTTC.

The rearrangement uses TRBV7-9 and TRBJ2-3; D remains unclear. Germline V CDR1 and CDR2: SEHNR, FQNEAQ (reference sequence). V was cut by 1 base and J by 6 bases, with 8 bases left in between. This CDR3 is 13 amino acids long. The CDR3 DNA follows: TGTGCCAGCAGCTTAGGGCCGTACGATACGCAGTATTTT. This codes for CASSLGPYDTQYF. Full variable domain (rest looked up from reference TRBV7-9 and TRBJ2-3): DTGVSQNPRHKITKRGQNVTFRCDPISEHNRLYWYRQTLGQGPEFLTYFQNEAQLEKSRLLSDRFSAERPKGSFSTLEIQRTEQGDSAMYLCASSLGPYDTQYFGPGTRLTVL.

This rearrangement joins TRBV18 to TRBJ2-1; TRBD2 agrees at 10 bases. J lost 2 bases, V lost 2 bases, and 3 bases had no gene match. CDR3 length: 16 residues. The V gene's germline CDR1 is KGHSH and CDR2 LQKENI. Here the CDR3 reads CASSPGLAVTYNEQFF. For the CDR3, the DNA is TGTGCCAGCTCACCAGGACTAGCGGTAACCTACAATGAGCAGTTCTTC.

This chain uses TRBV6-2 or TRBV6-3 with TRBJ2-7; D unresolved. Trimming stripped 2 bases from V and 3 bases from J, with 11 bases between. CDR1 MNHEY and CDR2 SVGEGT come from the germline V gene. This CDR3 contains 14 residues. The CDR3 DNA reads TGTGCCAGCAGTTACGCGGACGGAGACTACGAGCAGTACTTC. As protein: CASSYADGDYEQYF.

This sequence joins TRBV28 and TRBJ1-3; D unresolved. Germline V gives CDR1 MDHEN, CDR2 SYDVKM. The CDR3 consists of 15 residues. The ends were cut back, 6 bases at V and 2 bases at J, with 14 bases in the middle. CDR3 sequence: CASSIPGGPGNTIYF. CDR3 in DNA: TGTGCCAGCAGCATTCCAGGAGGGCCTGGAAACACCATATATTTT.

The chain uses TRBV28 and TRBJ2-1; D remains unclear. The CDR3 spans 14 residues. The germline V gene encodes CDR1 MDHEN and CDR2 SYDVKM. The ends were cut back, 5 bases at V and 5 bases at J, with 13 bases in the middle. The CDR3 loop reads CASSPPYPNNEQFF. As DNA, the CDR3 is TGTGCCAGCAGTCCTCCCTACCCCAACAATGAGCAGTTCTTC.

V is TRBV4-1 and J is TRBJ2-1; D gene ambiguous. Germline CDR1 reads MGHRA; CDR2 reads YSYEKL. The V end lost 4 bases, the J end lost 2 bases, and 9 bases lay between the germline ends. The CDR3 loop spans 14 amino acids. CDR3 in DNA: TGCGCCAGCAGCCCCGGTGGGGCCTACAATGAGCAGTTCTTC. Protein: CASSPGGAYNEQFF.

The rearrangement uses TRBV7-9 and TRBJ2-5; no clear D gene. This CDR3 comprises 14 residues. V was clipped by 5 bases and J by 5 bases, with 15 bases between them. Germline V gene lookup returns CDR1 SEHNR and CDR2 FQNEAQ (reference sequence). CDR3 in amino acids: CASSAEALRETQYF. The CDR3 DNA sequence: TGTGCCAGCAGCGCAGAGGCCCTGAGGGAGACCCAGTACTTC.

This chain uses TRBV18 with TRBJ1-5; no clear D. Germline CDR1 reads KGHSH; CDR2 reads LQKENI. The CDR3 is 17 residues long. The ends were cut back, 3 bases at V and 2 bases at J, with 17 bases in the middle. The CDR3 reads CASSPGNLPRGNQPQHF. CDR3 sequence (DNA): TGTGCCAGCTCACCTGGAAACCTCCCTCGGGGCAATCAGCCCCAGCATTTT. The variable domain in full, with the rest retrieved from reference TRBV18 and TRBJ1-5, is NAGVMQNPRHLVRRRGQEARLRCSPMKGHSHVYWYRQLPEEGLKFMVYLQKENIIDESGMPKERFSAEFPKEGPSILRIQQVVRGDSAAYFCASSPGNLPRGNQPQHFGDGTRLSIL.

The chain's CDR3 is CASSLRGPYEQYF. The CDR3 nucleotides are TGCGCCAGCAGCTTAAGGGGACCCTACGAGCAGTACTTC. The genes are TRBV5-1 and TRBJ2-7; either TRBD1 or TRBD2 may fit D (5 bases each). Germline CDR1 is SGHRS and CDR2 is YFSETQ. The CDR3 length is 13 residues. The V and J ends lost 2 bases and 2 bases respectively, with 8 bases between them.

The chain employs TRBV19 and TRBJ2-1, with D possibly being TRBD2 (5 bases). V lost 4 bases and J lost 1, with 11 bases in between. The CDR3 is 15 residues long. Germline lookup yields CDR1 LNHDA and CDR2 SQIVND (reference sequence). The CDR3 is CASSNSGNSYNEQFF. The DNA of the CDR3 is TGTGCCAGTAGTAATTCCGGGAATTCCTACAATGAGCAGTTCTTC.

V is TRBV12-3 or TRBV12-4 and J is TRBJ1-2; D unclear. The V end was cut by 4 bases, the J end by 4 bases, with 7 bases between. The CDR3 has 12 amino acids. The CDR3: CASSYQSYGYTF. The CDR3 DNA sequence: TGTGCCAGCAGTTACCAGTCCTATGGCTACACCTTC.

The J gene is TRBJ2-7, the V gene TRBV28; D not resolved. The CDR3 contains 15 residues. Germline V gene sequence: CDR1 MDHEN, CDR2 SYDVKM. The V gene lost 1 base and the J gene lost 6 bases, with 16 bases spanning the gap. Here the CDR3 DNA reads TGTGCCAGCAGTTTATCCGTCGGGTCTACGAGCGAGCAGTACTTC. It specifies CASSLSVGSTSEQYF.

This chain links TRBV10-3 with TRBJ1-4; D might be TRBD1 (6 bases). Germline CDR1 is ENHRY and CDR2 is SYGVKD. Trimming cost V 4 bases and J 8 bases, with 14 bases left between them. CDR3 length equals 14 residues. The CDR3 bases are TGTGCCATCAGTGCGGGGGGCTTGGAGGAAAAACTGTTTTTT. Amino acids: CAISAGGLEEKLFF.

The V gene is TRBV3-1, the J gene TRBJ1-2; TRBD1 matches at 8 bases. V was clipped by 3 bases and J by 4 bases; unmatched bases: 10. Germline V lookup: CDR1 LGHDT, CDR2 YNNKEL (reference sequence). CDR3 length: 16 residues. The DNA for the CDR3 is TGTGCCAGCAGCCATAAAACAGCGGGACAGGCCTATGGCTACACCTTC. It encodes CASSHKTAGQAYGYTF.

The sample holds one count of this clonotype. This chain uses TRBV20-1 with TRBJ2-3, with unresolved D. Deletions cut 8 bases from V and 0 bases from J, with 12 bases between. Germline V gives CDR1 DFQATT, CDR2 SNEGSKA (reference sequence). CDR3 size: 13 residues. For the CDR3, the DNA is TGCAGTTCAGGCTCTGTGAGCACAGATACGCAGTATTTT. It encodes CSSGSVSTDTQYF.

The gene calls are TRBV30 and TRBJ1-1; TRBD1 is a possible D gene (5 bases). The CDR3 is made up of 13 amino acids. Trimming cost V 4 bases and J 1 base, with 10 bases left between them. Germline assignment: CDR1 GTSNPN and CDR2 SVGIG (reference sequence). Here the CDR3 reads CAWTGRENTEAFF. CDR3 sequence (DNA): TGTGCCTGGACGGGACGGGAGAACACTGAAGCTTTCTTT.

The chain is built from TRBV30 and TRBJ2-1; TRBD2 agrees at 10 bases. V was pared by 3 bases and J by 6 bases, with 8 bases of the junction left unmatched. The germline CDR1 and CDR2 sequences are GTSNPN and SVGIG (reference sequence). CDR3 length equals 15 residues. The CDR3 DNA sequence: TGTGCCTGGAGAGCTAGCGGGAGTTTCGGCAATGAGCAGTTCTTC. This codes for CAWRASGSFGNEQFF.

This sequence joins TRBV6-2 or TRBV6-3 and TRBJ2-1; the D is unclear. The CDR3 contains 13 residues. Germline CDR1 MNHEY, CDR2 SVGEGT. V was pared by 2 bases and J by 9 bases, with 11 bases between. CDR3 sequence reads: CASSYTPRGEQFF. CDR3 coding DNA: TGTGCCAGCAGTTACACCCCTAGAGGTGAGCAGTTCTTC.

The CDR3 reads CASSPSTAFTHYSYNEQFF. DNA of the CDR3: TGTGCCAGCAGCCCGTCGACCGCCTTCACCCACTACTCCTACAATGAGCAGTTCTTC. The chain is built from TRBV28 and TRBJ2-1, with D unclear. The CDR3 sequence is 19 residues long. Germline CDR1 MDHEN, CDR2 SYDVKM. V lost 6 bases and J 0 bases, leaving 24 bases between the germline ends.

This chain connects TRBV7-2 to TRBJ2-7, with D maybe TRBD1 (6 bases). The V end lost 5 bases, the J end lost 4 bases, and 18 bases lay between the germline ends. The CDR3 runs to 15 residues. Germline CDR1 reads SGHTA; CDR2 reads FQGNSA. The CDR3 sequence is CASSLPSRTGYEQYF. CDR3 DNA sequence: TGTGCCAGCAGCCTCCCTAGCCGTACAGGGTACGAGCAGTACTTC.

This chain joins TRBV11-2 and TRBJ2-1; perhaps TRBD1 as D (5 bases). V was trimmed by 5 bases and J by 7 bases, leaving 9 bases between them. The CDR3 runs to 12 residues. Germline CDR1 SGHAT, CDR2 FQNNGV. In DNA form, the CDR3 reads TGTGCCAGCAGCCCGGCAGGGAATGAGCAGTTCTTC. It is translated as CASSPAGNEQFF.

CDR3 in amino acids: CSALDRGLQPQHF. The CDR3 nucleotides read TGCAGTGCTCTGGACAGGGGGCTTCAGCCCCAGCATTTT. This sequence joins TRBV20-1 and TRBJ1-5; 11 nucleotides line up with TRBD1. The junction had 3 bases not matched to a gene; V was cut back by 5 bases and J by 6 bases. CDR3 length: 13 amino acids. CDR1 is DFQATT and CDR2 is SNEGSKA in the germline V gene (reference sequence).

This chain joins TRBV25-1 and TRBJ2-4, with 7 bases matching TRBD2. This CDR3 is 16 amino acids long. The V gene end was trimmed by 1 base and the J gene end by 8 bases; junction bases not matched to a gene: 11. In germline, CDR1 is MGHDK, CDR2 SYGVNS. In DNA, the CDR3 is TGTGCCAGCAGTGAATCGCGGGGGATGAGGGCAGACATTCAGTACTTC. This sequence encodes CASSESRGMRADIQYF.

This clonotype was recorded once. V gene TRBV5-1 combines with J gene TRBJ2-2; D unresolved. Trimming removed 5 bases from V and 0 bases from J, with 5 bases in between. The CDR3 is made up of 13 amino acids. The germline gives CDR1 SGHRS, CDR2 YFSETQ. The CDR3 DNA follows: TGCGCCAGCAGGACCCCGAACACCGGGGAGCTGTTTTTT. It is translated as CASRTPNTGELFF.